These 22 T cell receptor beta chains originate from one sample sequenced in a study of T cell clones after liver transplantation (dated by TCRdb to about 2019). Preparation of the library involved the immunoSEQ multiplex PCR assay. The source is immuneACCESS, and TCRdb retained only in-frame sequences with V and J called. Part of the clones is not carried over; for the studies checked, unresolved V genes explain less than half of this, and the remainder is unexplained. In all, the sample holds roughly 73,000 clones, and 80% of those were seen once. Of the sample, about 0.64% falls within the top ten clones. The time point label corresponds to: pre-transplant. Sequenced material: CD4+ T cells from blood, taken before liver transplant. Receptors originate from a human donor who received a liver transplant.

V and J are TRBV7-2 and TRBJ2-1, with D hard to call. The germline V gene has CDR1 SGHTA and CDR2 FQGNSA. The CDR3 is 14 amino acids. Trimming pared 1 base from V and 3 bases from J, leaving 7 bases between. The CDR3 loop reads CASSLEQFYNEQFF. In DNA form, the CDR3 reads TGTGCCAGCAGCTTAGAACAGTTCTACAATGAGCAGTTCTTC.

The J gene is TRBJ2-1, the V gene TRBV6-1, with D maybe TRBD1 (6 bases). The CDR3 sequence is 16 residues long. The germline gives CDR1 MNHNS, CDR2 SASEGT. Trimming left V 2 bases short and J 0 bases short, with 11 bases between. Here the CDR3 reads CASSEWGHSSYNEQFF. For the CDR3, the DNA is TGTGCCAGCAGTGAATGGGGACATAGCTCCTACAATGAGCAGTTCTTC.

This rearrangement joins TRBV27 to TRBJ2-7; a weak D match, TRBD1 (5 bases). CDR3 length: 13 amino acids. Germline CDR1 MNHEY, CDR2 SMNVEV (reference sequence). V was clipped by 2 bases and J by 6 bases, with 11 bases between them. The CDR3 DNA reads TGTGCCAGCAGTTTAATTCCAGGGTCCGAGCAGTACTTC. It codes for CASSLIPGSEQYF.

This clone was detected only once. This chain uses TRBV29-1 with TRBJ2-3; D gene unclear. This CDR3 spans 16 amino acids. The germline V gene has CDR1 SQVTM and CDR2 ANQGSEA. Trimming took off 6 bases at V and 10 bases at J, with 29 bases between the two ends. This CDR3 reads CSVEPGRPAAVAAQYF. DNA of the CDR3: TGCAGCGTAGAACCAGGACGCCCGGCCGCAGTGGCGGCGCAGTATTTT.

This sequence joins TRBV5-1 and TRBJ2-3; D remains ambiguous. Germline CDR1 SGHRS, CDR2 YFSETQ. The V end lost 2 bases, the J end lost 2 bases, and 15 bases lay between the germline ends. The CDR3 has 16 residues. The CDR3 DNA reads TGCGCCAGCAGCTTTGGTGGTAGCCGAGACACAGATACGCAGTATTTT. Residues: CASSFGGSRDTDTQYF. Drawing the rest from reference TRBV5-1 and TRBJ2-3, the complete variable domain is KAGVTQTPRYLIKTRGQQVTLSCSPISGHRSVSWYQQTPGQGLQFLFEYFSETQRNKGNFPGRFSGRQFSNSRSEMNVSTLELGDSALYLCASSFGGSRDTDTQYFGPGTRLTVL.

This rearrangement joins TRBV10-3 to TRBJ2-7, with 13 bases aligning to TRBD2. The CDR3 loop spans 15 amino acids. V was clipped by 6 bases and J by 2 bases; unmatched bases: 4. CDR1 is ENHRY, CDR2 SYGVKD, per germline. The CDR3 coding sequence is TGTGCCATCAGCGGGACTAGCGGGACTCCCTACGAGCAGTACTTC. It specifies CAISGTSGTPYEQYF.

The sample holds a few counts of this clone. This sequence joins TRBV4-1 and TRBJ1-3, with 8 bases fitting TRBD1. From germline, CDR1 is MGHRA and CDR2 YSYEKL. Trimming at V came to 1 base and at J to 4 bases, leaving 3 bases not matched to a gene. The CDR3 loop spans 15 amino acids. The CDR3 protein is CASSQGQGKGNTIYF. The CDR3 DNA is TGCGCCAGCAGCCAAGGACAGGGGAAGGGAAACACCATATATTTT.

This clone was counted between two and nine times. CDR3 in DNA: TGCAGTCTCGAGGGGACCTACGAGCAGTACTTC. Translation: CSLEGTYEQYF. The V gene is TRBV20-1, the J gene TRBJ2-7; the D gene could be TRBD1 or TRBD2 (5 bases each). Germline V gene data show CDR1 as DFQATT and CDR2 as SNEGSKA (reference sequence). The CDR3 is 11 residues long. Trimming shortened V by 8 bases and J by 2 bases, and 10 bases separated the two germline ends.

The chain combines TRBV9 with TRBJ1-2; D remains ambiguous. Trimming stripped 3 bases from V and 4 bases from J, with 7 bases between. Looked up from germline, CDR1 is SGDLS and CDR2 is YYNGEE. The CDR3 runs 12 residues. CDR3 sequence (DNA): TGTGCCAGCAGCGAGGGCAGCTATGGCTACACCTTC. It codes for CASSEGSYGYTF.

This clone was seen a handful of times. CDR3 protein: CASSSRDRKTQYF. The CDR3 nucleotides read TGTGCCAGCAGCTCCCGGGACAGAAAGACCCAGTACTTC. The chain links TRBV7-9 to TRBJ2-5; 7 bases line up with TRBD1. Germline V gives CDR1 SEHNR, CDR2 FQNEAQ (reference sequence). V gave up 4 bases and J gave up 6 bases; unmatched junction bases: 5. CDR3 length equals 13 residues.

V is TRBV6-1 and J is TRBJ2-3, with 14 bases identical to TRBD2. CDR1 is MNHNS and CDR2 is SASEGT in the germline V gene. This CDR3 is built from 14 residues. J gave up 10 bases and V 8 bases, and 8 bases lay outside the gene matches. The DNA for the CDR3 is TGTGCCAGCGCCCCGGGACTAGCGGGAGAGGCGCAGTATTTT. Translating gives CASAPGLAGEAQYF.

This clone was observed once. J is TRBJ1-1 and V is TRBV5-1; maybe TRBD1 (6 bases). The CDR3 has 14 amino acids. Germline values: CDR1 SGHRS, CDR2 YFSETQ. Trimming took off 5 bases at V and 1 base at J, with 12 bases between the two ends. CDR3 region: CASRSPGQNTEAFF. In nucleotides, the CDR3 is TGCGCCAGCAGGTCCCCGGGACAGAACACTGAAGCTTTCTTT.

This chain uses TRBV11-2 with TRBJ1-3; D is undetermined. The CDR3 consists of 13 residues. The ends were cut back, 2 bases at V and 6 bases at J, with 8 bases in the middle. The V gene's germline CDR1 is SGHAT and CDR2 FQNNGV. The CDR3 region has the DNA TGTGCCAGCAGCTTAAACACCATAAACACCATATATTTT. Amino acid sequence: CASSLNTINTIYF.

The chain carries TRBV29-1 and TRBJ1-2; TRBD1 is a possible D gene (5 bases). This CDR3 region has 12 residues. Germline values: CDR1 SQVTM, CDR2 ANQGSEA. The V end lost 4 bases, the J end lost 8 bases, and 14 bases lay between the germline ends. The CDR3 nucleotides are TGCAGCGTTGTGCAGGGCTCGGGGGGCTACACCTTC. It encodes CSVVQGSGGYTF.

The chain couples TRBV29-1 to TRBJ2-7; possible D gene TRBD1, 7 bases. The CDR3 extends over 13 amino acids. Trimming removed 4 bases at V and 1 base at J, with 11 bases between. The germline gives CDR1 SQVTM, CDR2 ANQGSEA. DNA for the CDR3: TGCAGCGTTGCGGCAGGGGGGTCCTACGAGCAGTACTTC. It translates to CSVAAGGSYEQYF.

CDR3 residues: CASSLSGAVGSYGYTF. The CDR3, as DNA: TGTGCCAGCAGCTTATCGGGAGCAGTGGGGAGTTATGGCTACACCTTC. This rearrangement joins TRBV7-3 to TRBJ1-2; D uncertain. The CDR3 has 16 residues. V was pared by 2 bases and J by 5 bases, with 18 bases between. Germline loops: CDR1 SGHTA, CDR2 FQGTGA.

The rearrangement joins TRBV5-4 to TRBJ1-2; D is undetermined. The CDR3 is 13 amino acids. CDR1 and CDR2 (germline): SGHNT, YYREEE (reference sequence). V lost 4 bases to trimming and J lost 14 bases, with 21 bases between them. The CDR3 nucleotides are TGTGCCAGCAGCCGAGGAGTCGGTGGGCCGTGGACCTTC. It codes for CASSRGVGGPWTF.

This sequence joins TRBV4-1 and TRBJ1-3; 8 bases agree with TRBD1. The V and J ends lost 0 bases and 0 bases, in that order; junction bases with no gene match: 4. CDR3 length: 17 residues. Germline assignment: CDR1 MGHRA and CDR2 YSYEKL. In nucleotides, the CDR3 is TGCGCCAGCAGCCAAGACAAGACAGGGGCCTCTGGAAACACCATATATTTT. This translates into CASSQDKTGASGNTIYF.

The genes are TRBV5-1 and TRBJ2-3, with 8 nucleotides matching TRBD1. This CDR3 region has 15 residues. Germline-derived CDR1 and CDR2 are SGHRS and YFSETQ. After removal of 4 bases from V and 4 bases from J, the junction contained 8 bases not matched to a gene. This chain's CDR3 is CASSRTGNRADTQYF. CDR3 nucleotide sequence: TGCGCCAGCAGCCGGACAGGGAATAGGGCAGATACGCAGTATTTT.

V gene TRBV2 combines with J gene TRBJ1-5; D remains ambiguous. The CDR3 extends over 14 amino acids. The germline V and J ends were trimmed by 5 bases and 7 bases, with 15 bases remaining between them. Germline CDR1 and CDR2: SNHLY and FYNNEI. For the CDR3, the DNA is TGTGCCAGCAGTCCGGGCCCCGGCGGGCAGCCCCAGCATTTT. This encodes CASSPGPGGQPQHF.

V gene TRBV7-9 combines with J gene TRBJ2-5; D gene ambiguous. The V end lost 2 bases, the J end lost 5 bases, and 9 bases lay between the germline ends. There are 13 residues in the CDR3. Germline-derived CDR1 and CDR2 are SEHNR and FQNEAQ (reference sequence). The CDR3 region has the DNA TGTGCCAGCAGCTTAACCAGCCTGGAGACCCAGTACTTC. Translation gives CASSLTSLETQYF.

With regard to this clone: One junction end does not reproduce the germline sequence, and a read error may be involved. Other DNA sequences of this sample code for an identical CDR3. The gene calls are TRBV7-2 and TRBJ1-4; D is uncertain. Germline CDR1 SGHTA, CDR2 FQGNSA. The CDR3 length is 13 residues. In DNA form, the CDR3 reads TGTGCCAGCAGCTCGAGTGCTAATGAAAAATTGTTTTTT. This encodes CASSSSANEKLFF. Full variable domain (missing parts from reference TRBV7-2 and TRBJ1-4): GAGVSQSPSNKVTEKGKDVELRCDPISGHTALYWYRQSLGQGLEFLIYFQGNSAPDKSGLPSDRFSAERTGGSVSTLTIQRTQQEDSAVYLCASSSSANEKLFFGSGTQLSVL.